The clone carrying this T cell receptor beta chain was counted between two and nine times. Its antigen is not known. The sample comes from a study of blood T cells in healthy people across ages. Samples had at least 7 million PBMCs isolated from them. Primed by a sample-barcoded 5' primer and a J-beta primer mix, a second PCR proceeded for about 7 to 11 cycles. At least 2.5 million CDR3-containing paired-end reads were obtained per sample. TCRdb reprocessed the 5' RACE reads with MiXCR, giving one entry per CDR3 protein. Among more than 1 million distinct CDR3 sequences listed, around 43% were seen once. Notes on the study in general: It was held that the diversity estimates obtained from one million T cells were underestimates.

The CDR3 consists of 13 residues. V was pared by 6 bases and J by 4 bases, with 12 bases between. Germline-derived CDR1 and CDR2 are MNHNY and SVGAGI (reference sequence). The receptor's source is a woman aged 55-69 years in good health. The sequenced material came from blood. The chain has TRBV6-6 and TRBJ1-2; D may be TRBD1 (5 bases). The CDR3 DNA reads TGTGCCAGCAGCCCAGACAGCGCCTATGGCTACACCTTC. Protein sequence: CASSPDSAYGYTF.